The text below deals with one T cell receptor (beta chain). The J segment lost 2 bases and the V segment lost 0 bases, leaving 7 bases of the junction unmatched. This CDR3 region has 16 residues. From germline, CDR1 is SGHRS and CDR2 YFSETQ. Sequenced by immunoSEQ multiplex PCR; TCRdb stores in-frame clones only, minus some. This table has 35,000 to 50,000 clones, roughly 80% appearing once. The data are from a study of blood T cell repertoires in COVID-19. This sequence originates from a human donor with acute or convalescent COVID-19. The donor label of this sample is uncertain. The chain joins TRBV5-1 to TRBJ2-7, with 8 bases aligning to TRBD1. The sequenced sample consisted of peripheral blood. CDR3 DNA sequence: TGCGCCAGCAGCTTGGGGGACAGGCTTAGGGCCTACGAGCAGTACTTC. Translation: CASSLGDRLRAYEQYF.